This TCR beta chain emerged from a study of T cells after yellow fever vaccination. Looking at the study overall: Any fraction with a low cell number was prepared using SMART-Seq v4 Ultra Low Input. Findings and caveats of the study: Clones that expanded after primary vaccination mostly reappeared after the booster (nearly 98% CD4, around 87% CD8).

The sample holds a few counts of this clonotype. No antigen is known for it. A universal primer site and UMIs were added as TCR cDNA was made by 5'RACE template switching. Using its own MiXCR run on the 5' RACE reads, TCRdb lists one record per CDR3 protein. The sample carries under 350,000 distinct CDR3 sequences, 4.1% recorded once. V was trimmed by 3 bases and J by 5 bases, leaving 16 bases between them. This CDR3 spans 16 amino acids. Germline V gene data show CDR1 as ENHRY and CDR2 as SYGVKD. Source: PBMCs, taken 5 days after the yellow fever booster vaccination. The receptor was derived from a man aged 18 to 30 who received the YFV17D yellow fever vaccine. This chain joins TRBV10-3 and TRBJ2-2; unclear D gene. CDR3 sequence (DNA): TGTGCCATCAGTGAAGTGCAGGCCCTTGTAACCGGGGAGCTGTTTTTT. Residues: CAISEVQALVTGELFF.